This T cell receptor beta chain was observed in a study of T cell responses to AZD1222 COVID-19 vaccine. Findings and caveats of the study: Donors, mostly white British, included more females; clonal diversity was possibly underestimated. At baseline, just five to seven AZD1222 recipients tested seropositive. Per reports, nearly half of all spike-specific TCRs target regions that are unmutated in variants. Repertoire sampling happened only post peak T cell response.

This clone was seen only a few times. Its antigen remains unknown. The assay was immunoSEQ multiplex PCR, and TCRdb's table has in-frame clones only and misses some. The sample lists 130,000 to 150,000 clones; about 93% were seen once. This CDR3 contains 17 residues. CDR1 and CDR2 (germline): SEHNR, FQNEAQ (reference sequence). V lost 5 bases to trimming and J lost 9 bases; unmatched junction nucleotides: 19. The clonotype originates from an adult in good health. The specimen was peripheral blood, collected on day 0 of AZD1222 vaccination. This chain joins TRBV7-9 and TRBJ1-2; 9 bases match TRBD1. The DNA of the CDR3 is TGTGCCAGCAGCGAGGATCGTATGGGACAGGGTCCCGGGCGCTACACCTTC. This sequence encodes CASSEDRMGQGPGRYTF.